The 2 T cell receptor beta chains reported below all come from one sample, sequenced in a study of T cells in localized non-small cell lung cancer. The assay was immunoSEQ multiplex PCR, and TCRdb's table has in-frame clones only and misses some. Here the sample spans 90,000 to 95,000 clones, around 90% being singletons. The sample consisted of PBMCs, taken before any cancer treatment. All receptors come from a woman aged 35 to 70 with stage II squamous cell lung carcinoma.

The chain joins TRBV6-6 to TRBJ1-6, with TRBD1 matching over 7 bases. Losses at the gene ends were 7 bases for V and 8 bases for J; bases not matched to a gene: 11. The CDR3 runs 15 residues. CDR1 and CDR2 (germline): MNHNY, SVGAGI (reference sequence). CDR3 bases: TGTGCCAGCACACGGGACAGATCCCCTTATTCACCCCTCCACTTT. Its translation: CASTRDRSPYSPLHF.

The chain carries TRBV7-9 and TRBJ2-2, with 7 bases matching TRBD1. CDR1 SEHNR and CDR2 FQNEAQ come from the germline V gene (reference sequence). V shed 10 bases, J shed 3 bases, and the junction held 5 bases outside the gene matches. The CDR3 loop spans 13 amino acids. This chain's CDR3 is CATRDRDTGELFF. The CDR3 coding sequence is TGTGCCACCCGGGACAGAGACACCGGGGAGCTGTTTTTT.